This passage covers 25 T cell receptor beta chains from one sample sequenced in a study of blood T cell repertoires in COVID-19. The method was immunoSEQ multiplex PCR; TCRdb's version includes in-frame clones alone and lacks a portion of them. The sample includes over 150,000 clones, more than 80% of them seen just once. The sequencing sample was made of PBMCs or T cells enriched from blood (not recorded which). Receptor source: a middle-aged man who had recovered from COVID-19.

The V and J genes are TRBV9 and TRBJ2-7, with 13 bases aligning to TRBD2. Germline V gene data show CDR1 as SGDLS and CDR2 as YYNGEE. The CDR3 has 15 residues. V was clipped by 3 bases and J by 2 bases; unmatched bases: 2. DNA of the CDR3: TGTGCCAGCAGCGGGGGGACTAGCGGGACCTACGAGCAGTACTTC. This encodes CASSGGTSGTYEQYF.

The V gene is TRBV24-1, the J gene TRBJ2-5; 10 nucleotides match TRBD1. Germline trimming cut 4 bases from V and 3 bases from J; bases unmatched to any gene: 16. Germline loops: CDR1 KGHDR, CDR2 SFDVKD. The CDR3 spans 19 residues. The DNA of the CDR3 is TGTGCCACCAGTGACCCCGGACAGGGGGGACACCTCGACGAAGAGACCCAGTACTTC. It is translated as CATSDPGQGGHLDEETQYF.

The chain links TRBV5-1 to TRBJ1-1, with TRBD1 matching over 7 bases. Germline V gene data show CDR1 as SGHRS and CDR2 as YFSETQ. The CDR3 spans 13 residues. Unmatched junction bases numbered 11, after V lost 4 bases and J lost 11 bases. CDR3 bases: TGCGCCAGCAGCGGGACAGCAACCTTTTTGGCTTTCTTT. Protein: CASSGTATFLAFF.

The chain employs TRBV20-1 and TRBJ2-2; tentatively, D is TRBD1 (5 bases). The CDR3 has 11 amino acids. V was shortened by 3 bases and J by 6 bases, with 5 bases between the two germline ends. Germline V lookup: CDR1 DFQATT, CDR2 SNEGSKA (reference sequence). The CDR3 DNA follows: TGCAGTGCTAGGGGGCCCGGGGAGCTGTTTTTT. This codes for CSARGPGELFF.

V gene TRBV11-2 combines with J gene TRBJ2-1; no reliable D call. The germline V and J ends were trimmed by 5 bases and 9 bases, with 5 bases remaining between them. Germline lookup yields CDR1 SGHAT and CDR2 FQNNGV. This CDR3 has 10 residues. In nucleotides, the CDR3 is TGTGCCAGCAGCGCTACTGAGCAGTTCTTC. This codes for CASSATEQFF.

V usage is TRBV18 and J usage is TRBJ2-7; 7 positions agree with TRBD2. The CDR3 has 18 residues. Per the germline V gene, CDR1 is KGHSH and CDR2 is LQKENI. V was pared by 4 bases and J by 0 bases, with 15 bases of the junction left unmatched. The CDR3 nucleotides are TGTGCCAGCTCACTGTTAGCGGGCCCTTCCTCAGGCTCCTACGAGCAGTACTTC. This gives the protein CASSLLAGPSSGSYEQYF.

This clone occurred once. This sequence joins TRBV27 and TRBJ2-5; a weak D match, TRBD2 (6 bases). Germline V CDR1 and CDR2: MNHEY, SMNVEV (reference sequence). CDR3 length: 16 amino acids. V was shortened by 5 bases and J by 5 bases, with 21 bases between the two germline ends. CDR3 sequence (DNA): TGTGCCAGCAGTCCCGATTTACTAGCCCGGAGGGAGACCCAGTACTTC. Translating it yields CASSPDLLARRETQYF.

The rearrangement joins TRBV2 to TRBJ2-7; 9 bases line up with TRBD1. J was trimmed by 3 bases and V by 7 bases; bases with no gene match: 19. Looked up from germline, CDR1 is SNHLY and CDR2 is FYNNEI. The CDR3 is made up of 18 amino acids. CDR3 amino acids: CASIGVEFSGQGFYEQYF. The CDR3 DNA reads as TGTGCCAGCATAGGTGTCGAATTTTCGGGACAGGGATTCTACGAGCAGTACTTC.

The V gene is TRBV29-1, the J gene TRBJ2-7; 12 bases map to TRBD2. V was pared by 1 base and J by 5 bases, with 6 bases of the junction left unmatched. Per the germline V gene, CDR1 is SQVTM and CDR2 is ANQGSEA. CDR3 length equals 15 residues. The CDR3, as DNA: TGCAGCGTTGAAGGGAGACTAGCGGGAGTTCACGAGCAGTACTTC. Translation gives CSVEGRLAGVHEQYF.

This clone showed up just a few times. J is TRBJ2-2 and V is TRBV9; 7 positions agree with TRBD1. The CDR3 is made up of 16 amino acids. Looked up from germline, CDR1 is SGDLS and CDR2 is YYNGEE. V dropped 4 bases and J dropped 4; count of bases not matched to a gene: 10. The CDR3: CASSPRPAGGTGELFF. The DNA for the CDR3 is TGTGCCAGCAGCCCTCGCCCCGCAGGGGGCACCGGGGAGCTGTTTTTT.

The chain couples TRBV4-2 to TRBJ1-1; D is uncertain. Trimming left V 2 bases short and J 3 bases short, with 10 bases between. CDR3 length: 14 amino acids. Germline CDR1 LGHNA, CDR2 YNFKEQ. The CDR3 region is CASSQLQKDTEAFF. The CDR3 region has the DNA TGTGCCAGCAGCCAATTACAGAAGGACACTGAAGCTTTCTTT.

The V gene is TRBV24-1, the J gene TRBJ1-4; D is unclear. V lost 8 bases and J lost 8, with 17 bases in between. Germline-derived CDR1 and CDR2 are KGHDR and SFDVKD. The CDR3 has 14 residues. The CDR3: CATIPQAGGEKLFF. CDR3 nucleotides: TGTGCCACCATCCCCCAGGCGGGCGGCGAAAAACTGTTTTTT.

This clone has just a few counts. The rearrangement uses TRBV5-1 and TRBJ1-6; unclear D gene. The CDR3 is 14 residues long. The germline CDR1 and CDR2 sequences are SGHRS and YFSETQ. Trimming stripped 6 bases from V and 5 bases from J, with 12 bases between. In DNA form, the CDR3 reads TGCGCCAGCACCAGCGGCCAGAATAATTCACCCCTCCACTTT. It translates to CASTSGQNNSPLHF.

The V call is TRBV2, the J call TRBJ2-7; D might be TRBD2 (6 bases). Trimming removed 0 bases from V and 3 bases from J, with 15 bases in between. The CDR3 length is 16 residues. Germline V lookup: CDR1 SNHLY, CDR2 FYNNEI. Here the CDR3 DNA reads TGTGCCAGCAGTGAAGCGGCCGGGGGATCATTCTACGAGCAGTACTTC. It is translated as CASSEAAGGSFYEQYF.

The rearrangement links TRBV7-3 to TRBJ1-6; D remains unclear. The length of the CDR3 is 15 residues. With 4 bases removed from V and 7 bases from J, the gap between germline ends came to 14 bases. From germline, CDR1 is SGHTA and CDR2 FQGTGA. The CDR3 sequence is CASSSAGGKNSPLHF. The CDR3 bases are TGTGCCAGCAGCTCCGCGGGAGGGAAGAATTCACCCCTCCACTTT.

The chain joins TRBV30 to TRBJ1-1, with unresolved D. The CDR3 length is 14 residues. From germline, CDR1 is GTSNPN and CDR2 SVGIG (reference sequence). Trimming pared 2 bases from V and 0 bases from J, leaving 10 bases between. CDR3 region: CAWSRNNLNTEAFF. The DNA of the CDR3 is TGTGCCTGGAGTCGCAACAATCTGAACACTGAAGCTTTCTTT.

V usage is TRBV2 and J usage is TRBJ1-3; 9 bases map to TRBD1. Per the germline V gene, CDR1 is SNHLY and CDR2 is FYNNEI. The CDR3 has 16 residues. After removal of 6 bases from V and 3 bases from J, the junction contained 9 bases not matched to a gene. The CDR3 sequence is CASSDPGQGYGNTIYF. CDR3 nucleotide sequence: TGTGCCAGCAGCGACCCCGGACAGGGGTATGGAAACACCATATATTTT. Based on the CDR3 plus reference TRBV2 and TRBJ1-3, the full variable domain is EPEVTQTPSHQVTQMGQEVILRCVPISNHLYFYWYRQILGQKVEFLVSFYNNEISEKSEIFDDQFSVERPDGSNFTLKIRSTKLEDSAMYFCASSDPGQGYGNTIYFGEGSWLTVV.

This clone was seen repeatedly, ten times or more. The CDR3, as DNA: TGTGCCAGCGCGGGTTTGATGGAGCAGTACTTC. Its translation is CASAGLMEQYF. The rearrangement joins TRBV18 to TRBJ2-7; maybe TRBD2 (5 bases). Trimming removed 8 bases from V and 7 bases from J, with 12 bases in between. Germline CDR1 and CDR2: KGHSH and LQKENI. The CDR3 covers 11 residues.

The CDR3 here is CASSSDGQGNQPQHF. The CDR3 DNA reads TGCGCCAGCAGCTCGGACGGACAGGGCAATCAGCCCCAGCATTTT. The V and J genes are TRBV5-1 and TRBJ1-5; TRBD1 agrees at 7 bases. With 3 bases clipped from V and 2 bases from J, the junction kept 5 bases outside the gene matches. The CDR3 sequence is 15 residues long. From germline, CDR1 is SGHRS and CDR2 YFSETQ.

This clone came up a few times. The CDR3 here is CASSLPPPGQVYDGEQYF. In nucleotides, the CDR3 is TGCGCCAGCAGCTTACCCCCTCCGGGACAAGTCTACGATGGGGAGCAGTACTTC. This rearrangement joins TRBV4-1 to TRBJ2-7; D perhaps matches TRBD1 (6 bases). The CDR3 is made up of 18 amino acids. Germline V gives CDR1 MGHRA, CDR2 YSYEKL. V dropped 5 bases and J dropped 7 bases, with 30 bases sitting between them.

The V gene is TRBV27, the J gene TRBJ1-2; 9 bases align to TRBD1. V dropped 5 bases and J dropped 12; count of bases not matched to a gene: 10. The CDR3 is 13 amino acids. The germline CDR1 and CDR2 sequences are MNHEY and SMNVEV (reference sequence). The CDR3 DNA sequence: TGTGCCAGCAGTGCCTCGGGACAGGGAAAAGACACCTTC. The encoded protein is CASSASGQGKDTF.

This chain joins TRBV11-3 and TRBJ2-5, with 7 bases matching TRBD1. Germline-derived CDR1 and CDR2 are SGHNT and YENEEA. J gave up 3 bases and V 6 bases, and 4 bases lay outside the gene matches. This CDR3 comprises 13 residues. CDR3 residues: CASSPGTEETQYF. CDR3 DNA sequence: TGTGCCAGCAGTCCCGGGACAGAAGAGACCCAGTACTTC.

In this sample, this clone turned up once. This chain links TRBV5-1 with TRBJ1-4, with TRBD1 matching over 9 bases. V dropped 4 bases and J dropped 9; count of bases not matched to a gene: 13. CDR3 length: 16 amino acids. CDR1 is SGHRS, CDR2 YFSETQ, per germline. This chain's CDR3 is CASSISPGTGYKKLFF. In DNA form, the CDR3 reads TGCGCCAGCAGCATCTCCCCCGGGACAGGGTATAAAAAACTGTTTTTT. Combining the CDR3 with reference TRBV5-1 and TRBJ1-4 gives the whole variable domain KAGVTQTPRYLIKTRGQQVTLSCSPISGHRSVSWYQQTPGQGLQFLFEYFSETQRNKGNFPGRFSGRQFSNSRSEMNVSTLELGDSALYLCASSISPGTGYKKLFFGSGTQLSVL.

This chain links TRBV9 with TRBJ1-4, with D possibly TRBD1 on 5 matching bases. Germline V gene sequence: CDR1 SGDLS, CDR2 YYNGEE. This CDR3 region has 15 residues. The V end lost 3 bases, the J end lost 0 bases, and 9 bases lay between the germline ends. CDR3 nucleotide sequence: TGTGCCAGCAGCGAGGGGCTTTCAACTAATGAAAAACTGTTTTTT. Translated, it gives CASSEGLSTNEKLFF.

The J gene is TRBJ2-1, the V gene TRBV19; D is uncertain. From germline, CDR1 is LNHDA and CDR2 SQIVND (reference sequence). The CDR3 covers 12 residues. V lost 0 bases and J 12 bases, leaving 9 bases between the germline ends. CDR3 protein: CASSIDRVAQFF. The DNA of the CDR3 is TGTGCCAGTAGTATAGATCGGGTCGCGCAGTTCTTC.